The 8 T cell receptor beta chains given below trace back to one sample, sequenced in a study of T cell responses to AZD1222 COVID-19 vaccine. Clones were sequenced by immunoSEQ multiplex PCR, and TCRdb holds only the in-frame ones, with some missing. The sample contains fewer than 90,000 clones, under 95% of which appear only once. The specimen was peripheral blood, collected 28 days after the second AZD1222 dose. The receptors shown here come from an adult who received the AZD1222 COVID-19 vaccine.

The chain carries TRBV7-9 and TRBJ2-1; weak D call: TRBD2 (7 bases). The CDR3 spans 15 residues. Trimming stripped 2 bases from V and 8 bases from J, with 16 bases between. The V gene's germline CDR1 is SEHNR and CDR2 FQNEAQ (reference sequence). CDR3 region: CASSLSGGLIDEQFF. CDR3 coding DNA: TGTGCCAGCAGCTTATCGGGGGGCCTCATCGATGAGCAGTTCTTC.

This clone was observed many times. The chain links TRBV27 to TRBJ1-5; perhaps TRBD1 as D (6 bases). The ends were cut back, 6 bases at V and 3 bases at J, with 15 bases in the middle. This CDR3 is 15 amino acids long. Germline V gene lookup returns CDR1 MNHEY and CDR2 SMNVEV (reference sequence). CDR3 DNA: TGTGCCAGCAGGCCCGAAGGGGGATTCAATCAGCCCCAGCATTTT. It encodes CASRPEGGFNQPQHF.

The chain links TRBV3-1 (or the pseudogene TRBV3-2) to TRBJ1-5, with D perhaps matching TRBD1 (5 bases). Trimming left V 4 bases short and J 2 bases short, with 15 bases between. CDR3 length: 16 residues. CDR1 is LGHDT and CDR2 is YNNKEL in the germline V gene (reference sequence). The CDR3 coding sequence is TGTGCCAGCAGCCCCACCTGGGGGGTTGGCAATCAGCCCCAGCATTTT. This sequence encodes CASSPTWGVGNQPQHF.

The chain joins TRBV25-1 to TRBJ1-5; the D gene is possibly TRBD1 (6 bases). V was trimmed by 2 bases and J by 2 bases, leaving 10 bases between them. Germline V gives CDR1 MGHDK, CDR2 SYGVNS. The CDR3 totals 15 residues. The CDR3 region has the DNA TGTGCCAGCAGTGAAGGGGGCTGGGGCAATCAGCCCCAGCATTTT. Its translation: CASSEGGWGNQPQHF.

This clone was seen a few times. The V call is TRBV3-1 (or the pseudogene TRBV3-2), the J call TRBJ1-5, with 7 bases aligning to TRBD1. This CDR3 is 15 amino acids long. Germline CDR1 and CDR2: LGHDT and YNNKEL (reference sequence). Losses at the gene ends were 5 bases for V and 4 bases for J; bases not matched to a gene: 8. The CDR3 DNA is TGTGCCAGCAGCTATCGACAGGGTGGAAATCAGCCCCAGCATTTT. It codes for CASSYRQGGNQPQHF.

This chain joins TRBV7-2 and TRBJ2-1; D is unclear. Germline lookup yields CDR1 SGHTA and CDR2 FQGNSA. V was clipped by 2 bases and J by 4 bases, with 6 bases between them. This CDR3 comprises 13 residues. CDR3 DNA: TGTGCCAGCAGCTTAATGCGATACAATGAGCAGTTCTTC. It specifies CASSLMRYNEQFF.

The V and J genes are TRBV5-1 and TRBJ2-3, with 8 bases that match TRBD2. Germline V CDR1 and CDR2: SGHRS, YFSETQ. V lost 0 bases to trimming and J lost 3 bases; unmatched junction nucleotides: 9. The CDR3 totals 17 residues. In DNA form, the CDR3 reads TGCGCCAGCAGCTTGGGGAACCTAGCGGGCGTTACAGATACGCAGTATTTT. It specifies CASSLGNLAGVTDTQYF.

V gene TRBV10-3 combines with J gene TRBJ2-3; 7 nucleotides agree with TRBD1. Germline CDR1 and CDR2: ENHRY and SYGVKD. CDR3 length equals 16 residues. The trim removed 4 bases at V and 4 bases at J, leaving 11 bases unmatched. In DNA, the CDR3 is TGTGCCATCAGTGGCCAACAGGGGAGCGTTGCAGATACGCAGTATTTT. This sequence encodes CAISGQQGSVADTQYF.